A selection of T cell receptor beta chains follows, all from one sample in a study of glioma-infiltrating T cells after dendritic cell vaccination. TCRdb keeps only in-frame clones here, not all; method: immunoSEQ multiplex PCR. The sample has tens of thousands of clones, approximately 78% seen once. Sequenced material: blood, taken after dendritic cell vaccination. These receptors were collected from a human donor with glioblastoma. The CDR3 runs from the conserved cysteine through the conserved F or W. Fields, in order: CDR3 protein, V gene, J gene, clone size. Only some rows state a clone size, as once, few, many or a class for expanded clones.

CATSRDGTLNTEAFF	TRBV15	TRBJ1-1	.
CASSEYRSPTDTQYF	TRBV10-1	TRBJ2-3	.
CASSDGWAGEQFF	TRBV2	TRBJ2-1	.
CASSYLEVQVRWQETQYF	TRBV7-9	TRBJ2-5	.
CASSLRTATNEKLFF	TRBV5-6	TRBJ1-4	.
CASKEGLTYNSPLHF	TRBV19	TRBJ1-6	.
CASTRGDTQYF	TRBV6-5	TRBJ2-3	.
CSVTTGSTEAFF	TRBV29-1	TRBJ1-1	.
CASRRTGTYEQYF	TRBV4-1	TRBJ2-7	few
CAWRYPGGADTQYF	TRBV30	TRBJ2-3	.
CASSVRWAGVYDEQFF	TRBV9	TRBJ2-1	once
CASSLEAVGTEFF	TRBV5-1	TRBJ2-1	.
CASSYRDRKNTEAFF	TRBV6-5	TRBJ1-1	.
CASSTRQGAGNEQFF	TRBV19	TRBJ2-1	.
CASSFRRGVQETQYF	TRBV5-4	TRBJ2-5	once
CASSMTSAGANVLTF	TRBV19	TRBJ2-6	.
CASSGTSGGTGELFF	TRBV2	TRBJ2-2	.
CASSKAATYGYTF	TRBV5-1	TRBJ1-2	once
CASSSSSGSGANVLTF	TRBV18	TRBJ2-6	.
CASLTGVQAAEAFF	TRBV10-2	TRBJ1-1	.
CASSWPEQPQHF	TRBV5-4	TRBJ1-5	.
CASSFGQGYQPQHF	TRBV5-6	TRBJ1-5	.